The 5 T cell receptor beta chains listed next were all sequenced from one sample in a study of regulatory T cells in long-lasting Graves disease (dated by TCRdb to about 2021). The label giving this sample's time point can be read as: newly diagnosed GD, antithyroid drugs for less than 3 months. For both TCR sequencing and RNA sequencing, RNA was extracted from PBMCs in TRIzol. The protocol used for the library was multiplex PCR. Instrument on record: Illumina HiSeq 4000. To build TCR beta libraries, CDR3 regions were amplified by Arm-PCR using iRepertoire HTBI primers. The raw public reads went through TCRdb reprocessing: fastp at Q25, MiXCR clone calling, in-frame beta chains kept. Rows merge per CDR3 protein into single entries with the most common DNA and genes. The sample table contains about 450,000 distinct CDR3 sequences; only one count was recorded for roughly 15% of them. About 10% of the sample lies in the top ten.

This sample also belongs to another study, concerning T cells in Graves' hyperthyroidism and ophthalmopathy.

Sequences were derived from peripheral blood mononuclear cells (PBMCs), sampled at new diagnosis, from a patient treated with antithyroid drugs. The receptors stem from a woman aged 25 to 45 with Graves disease. Donor details come from another sample of the same person, matched by shared clones.

This clonotype has only a few counts. The gene calls are TRBV9 and TRBJ2-5; D might be TRBD2 (6 bases). The ends were cut back, 0 bases at V and 0 bases at J, with 6 bases in the middle. The germline V gene encodes CDR1 SGDLS and CDR2 YYNGEE. This CDR3 is built from 14 residues. CDR3 sequence reads: CASSVGGDQETQYF. For the CDR3, the DNA is TGTGCCAGCAGCGTAGGCGGGGACCAAGAGACCCAGTACTTC.

This clonotype was recorded many times. V is TRBV2 and J is TRBJ2-5; 7 nucleotides match TRBD1. Germline V CDR1 and CDR2: SNHLY, FYNNEI. V dropped 5 bases and J dropped 4; count of bases not matched to a gene: 4. There are 13 residues in the CDR3. CDR3 region: CASSRGGVETQYF. The CDR3 nucleotides read TGTGCCAGCAGTCGAGGGGGCGTAGAGACCCAGTACTTC.

There are many counts of this clonotype. The chain combines TRBV5-1 with TRBJ2-7; 7 bases fit TRBD1. The CDR3 consists of 16 residues. Trimming cost V 4 bases and J 4 bases; bases outside gene matches: 14. Looked up from germline, CDR1 is SGHRS and CDR2 is YFSETQ. CDR3 coding DNA: TGCGCCAGCAGCGCCAAGACGACAGGGAGACTTTACGAGCAGTACTTC. This sequence encodes CASSAKTTGRLYEQYF.

This clonotype was picked up many times. This CDR3 reads CASSFFTGGDEQFF. The CDR3 DNA is TGTGCCAGCAGTTTTTTCACAGGGGGCGATGAGCAGTTCTTC. The V and J genes are TRBV12-3 or TRBV12-4 and TRBJ2-1, with TRBD1 identical over 9 bases. J gave up 8 bases and V 3 bases, and 5 bases lay outside the gene matches. The CDR3 is 14 residues long.

The chain combines TRBV7-2 with TRBJ2-5, with D perhaps being TRBD1 or TRBD2 (5 bases each). The length of the CDR3 is 15 residues. V was clipped by 5 bases and J by 1 base, with 14 bases between them. The germline gives CDR1 SGHTA, CDR2 FQGNSA. The CDR3, as DNA: TGTGCCAGCAGCCCCTCTTGGGGGAGCCAAGAGACCCAGTACTTC. Translating it yields CASSPSWGSQETQYF.